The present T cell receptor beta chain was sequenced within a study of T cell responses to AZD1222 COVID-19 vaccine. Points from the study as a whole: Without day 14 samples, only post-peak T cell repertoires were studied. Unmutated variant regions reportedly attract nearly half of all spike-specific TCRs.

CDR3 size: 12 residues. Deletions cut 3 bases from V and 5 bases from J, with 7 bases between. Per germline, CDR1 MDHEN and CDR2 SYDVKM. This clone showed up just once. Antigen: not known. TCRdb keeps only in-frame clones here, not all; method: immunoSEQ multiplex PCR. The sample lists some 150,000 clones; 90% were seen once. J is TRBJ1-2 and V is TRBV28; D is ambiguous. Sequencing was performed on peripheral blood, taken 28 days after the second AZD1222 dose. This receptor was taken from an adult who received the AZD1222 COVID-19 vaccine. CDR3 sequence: CASSFGGYGYTF. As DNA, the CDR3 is TGTGCCAGCAGTTTTGGAGGGTATGGCTACACCTTC.